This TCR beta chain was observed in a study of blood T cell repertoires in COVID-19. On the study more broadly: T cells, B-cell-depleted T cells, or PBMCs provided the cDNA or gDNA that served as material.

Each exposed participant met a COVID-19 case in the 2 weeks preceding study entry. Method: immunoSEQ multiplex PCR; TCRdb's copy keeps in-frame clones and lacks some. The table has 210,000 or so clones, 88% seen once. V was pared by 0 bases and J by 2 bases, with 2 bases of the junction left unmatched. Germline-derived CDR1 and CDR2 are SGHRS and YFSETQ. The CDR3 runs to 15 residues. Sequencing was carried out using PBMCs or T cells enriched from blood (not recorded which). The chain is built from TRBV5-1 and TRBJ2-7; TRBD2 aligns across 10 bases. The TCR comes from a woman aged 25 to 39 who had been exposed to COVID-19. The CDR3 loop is CASSLAGTSAYEQYF. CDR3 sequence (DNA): TGCGCCAGCAGCTTGGCCGGGACTAGCGCCTACGAGCAGTACTTC.